This T cell receptor (beta chain) was observed in a study of long-term antiretroviral therapy in people with HIV. The authors ran the immunoSEQ assay, v3.0, at survey level. Produced via immunoSEQ multiplex PCR; TCRdb's table is partial and in-frame only. This table holds under 50,000 clones, approximately 89% found once. V was shortened by 5 bases and J by 7 bases, with 8 bases between the two germline ends. Germline-derived CDR1 and CDR2 are LGHNT and FRNRAP. The CDR3 is 11 amino acids. The input for sequencing was unsorted PBMCs, taken 0.1 years before starting antiretroviral therapy. The gene calls are TRBV12-5 and TRBJ1-1; D unresolved. This TCR came from a woman aged 45-60 years with HIV. This CDR3 is CASGLYIEAFF. The CDR3 region has the DNA TGTGCTAGTGGTCTTTATATTGAAGCTTTCTTT.